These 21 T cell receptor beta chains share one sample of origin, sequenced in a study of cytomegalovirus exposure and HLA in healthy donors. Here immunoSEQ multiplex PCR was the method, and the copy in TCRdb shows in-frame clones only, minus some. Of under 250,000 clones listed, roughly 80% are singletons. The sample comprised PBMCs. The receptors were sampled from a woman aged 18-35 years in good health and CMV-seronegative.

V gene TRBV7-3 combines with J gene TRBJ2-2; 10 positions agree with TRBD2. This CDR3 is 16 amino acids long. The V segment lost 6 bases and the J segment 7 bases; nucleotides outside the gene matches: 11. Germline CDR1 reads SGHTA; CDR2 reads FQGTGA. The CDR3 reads CASSTSGTLRDGELFF. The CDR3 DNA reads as TGTGCCAGCAGTACTAGCGGGACCCTAAGGGACGGGGAGCTGTTTTTT.

The CDR3 nucleotides are TGTGCCAGCAGCCTAATCGGGGGGGTTGTCGGGACAGGGAACACTGAAGCTTTCTTT. Translation: CASSLIGGVVGTGNTEAFF. This chain uses TRBV7-8 with TRBJ1-1; TRBD1 agrees at 8 bases. The CDR3 contains 19 residues. The V and J ends lost 5 bases and 1 base, in that order; junction bases with no gene match: 18. Germline lookup yields CDR1 SGHVS and CDR2 FQNEAQ.

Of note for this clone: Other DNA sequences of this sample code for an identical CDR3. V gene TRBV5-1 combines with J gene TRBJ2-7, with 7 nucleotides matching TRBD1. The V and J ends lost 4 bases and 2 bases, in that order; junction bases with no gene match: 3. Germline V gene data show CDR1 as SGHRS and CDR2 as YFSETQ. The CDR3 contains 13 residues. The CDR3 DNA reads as TGCGCCAGCAGCCTGGACAGGACCTACGAGCAGTACTTC. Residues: CASSLDRTYEQYF.

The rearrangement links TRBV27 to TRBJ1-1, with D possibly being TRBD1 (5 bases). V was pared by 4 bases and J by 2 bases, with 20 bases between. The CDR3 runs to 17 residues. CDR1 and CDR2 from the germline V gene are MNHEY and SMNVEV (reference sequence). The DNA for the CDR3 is TGTGCCAGCAGTTCAAACCATCAGGGACGGACCAACACTGAAGCTTTCTTT. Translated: CASSSNHQGRTNTEAFF.

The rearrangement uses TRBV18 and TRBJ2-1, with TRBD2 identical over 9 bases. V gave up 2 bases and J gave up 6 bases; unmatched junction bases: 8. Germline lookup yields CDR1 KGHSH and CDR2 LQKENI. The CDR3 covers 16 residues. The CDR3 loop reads CASSPGLAGYGNEQFF. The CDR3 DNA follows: TGTGCCAGCTCACCAGGGCTAGCGGGATATGGCAATGAGCAGTTCTTC.

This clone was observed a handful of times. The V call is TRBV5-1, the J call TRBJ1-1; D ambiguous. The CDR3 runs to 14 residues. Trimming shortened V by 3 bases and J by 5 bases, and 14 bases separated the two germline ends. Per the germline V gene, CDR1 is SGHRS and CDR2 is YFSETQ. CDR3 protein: CASSSLVRGTEAFF. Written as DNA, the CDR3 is TGCGCCAGCAGCTCCCTTGTCCGGGGTACTGAAGCTTTCTTT.

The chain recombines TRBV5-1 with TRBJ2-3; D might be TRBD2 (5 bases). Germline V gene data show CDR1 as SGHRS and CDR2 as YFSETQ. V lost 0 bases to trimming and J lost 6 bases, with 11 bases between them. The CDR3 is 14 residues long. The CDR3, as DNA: TGCGCCAGCAGCTTGGAGACTACATCGGATACGCAGTATTTT. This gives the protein CASSLETTSDTQYF.

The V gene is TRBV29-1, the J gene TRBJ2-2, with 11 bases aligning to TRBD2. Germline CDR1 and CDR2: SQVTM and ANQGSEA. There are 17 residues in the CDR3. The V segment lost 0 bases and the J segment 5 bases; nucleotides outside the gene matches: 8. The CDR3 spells CSVEDRSGRGLTGELFF. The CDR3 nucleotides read TGCAGCGTTGAAGACCGTAGCGGGAGGGGGCTTACCGGGGAGCTGTTTTTT.

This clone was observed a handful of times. The CDR3 protein is CASSLTGTGHGYTF. The CDR3 DNA reads as TGTGCCAGCAGCTTAACCGGGACAGGGCATGGCTACACCTTC. The rearrangement joins TRBV7-3 to TRBJ1-2, with TRBD1 matching 9 bases. V lost 0 bases to trimming and J lost 6 bases; unmatched junction nucleotides: 2. CDR3 length equals 14 residues. The germline V gene encodes CDR1 SGHTA and CDR2 FQGTGA.

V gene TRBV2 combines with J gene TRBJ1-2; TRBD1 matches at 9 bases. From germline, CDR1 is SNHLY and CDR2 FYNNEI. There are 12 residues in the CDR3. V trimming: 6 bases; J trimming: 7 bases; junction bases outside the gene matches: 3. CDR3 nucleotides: TGTGCCAGCAGGGACAGGGGTTTTGGCTACACCTTC. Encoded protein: CASRDRGFGYTF.

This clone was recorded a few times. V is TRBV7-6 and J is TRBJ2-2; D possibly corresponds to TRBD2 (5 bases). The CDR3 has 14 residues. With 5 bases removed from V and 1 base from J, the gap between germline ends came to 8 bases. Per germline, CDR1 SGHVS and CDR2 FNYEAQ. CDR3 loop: CASSPSGNTGELFF. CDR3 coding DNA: TGTGCCAGCAGCCCCAGCGGGAACACCGGGGAGCTGTTTTTT.

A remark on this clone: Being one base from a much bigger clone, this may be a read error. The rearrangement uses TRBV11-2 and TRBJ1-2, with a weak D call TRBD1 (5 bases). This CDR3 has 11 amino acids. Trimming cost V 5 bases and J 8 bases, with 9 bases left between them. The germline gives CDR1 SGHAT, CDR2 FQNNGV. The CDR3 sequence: CASSPGGGYTF. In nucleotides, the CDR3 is TGTGCCAGCAGCCCTGGGGGGGGCTACACCTTC.

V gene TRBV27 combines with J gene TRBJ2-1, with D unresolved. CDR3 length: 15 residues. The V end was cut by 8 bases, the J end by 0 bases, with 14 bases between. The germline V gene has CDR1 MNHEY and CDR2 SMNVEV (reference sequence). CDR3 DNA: TGTGCCAGCGGCATGTTCTCGAGCTCCTACAATGAGCAGTTCTTC. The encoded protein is CASGMFSSSYNEQFF.

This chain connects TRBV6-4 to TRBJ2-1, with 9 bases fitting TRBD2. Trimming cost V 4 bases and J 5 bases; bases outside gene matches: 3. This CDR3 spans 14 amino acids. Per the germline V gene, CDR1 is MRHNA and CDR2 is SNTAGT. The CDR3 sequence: CASSGGGANNEQFF. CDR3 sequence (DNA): TGTGCCAGCAGTGGCGGGGGGGCGAACAATGAGCAGTTCTTC.

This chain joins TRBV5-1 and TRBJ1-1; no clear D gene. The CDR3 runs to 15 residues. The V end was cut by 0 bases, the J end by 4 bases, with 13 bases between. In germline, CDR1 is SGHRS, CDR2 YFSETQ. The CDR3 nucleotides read TGCGCCAGCAGCTTGGAGAGGCAGAGCTCCACTGAAGCTTTCTTT. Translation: CASSLERQSSTEAFF.

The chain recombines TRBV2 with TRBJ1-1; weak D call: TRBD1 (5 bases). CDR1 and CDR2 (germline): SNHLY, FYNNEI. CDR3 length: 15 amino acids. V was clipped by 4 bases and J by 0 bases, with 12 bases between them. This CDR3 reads CASSVRGRLNTEAFF. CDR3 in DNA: TGTGCCAGCAGTGTTCGGGGCAGGTTGAACACTGAAGCTTTCTTT.

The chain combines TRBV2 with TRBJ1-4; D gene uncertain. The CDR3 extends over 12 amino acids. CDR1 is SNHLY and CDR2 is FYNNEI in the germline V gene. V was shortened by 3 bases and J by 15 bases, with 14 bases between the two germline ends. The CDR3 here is CASSDSPRRVFF. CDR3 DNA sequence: TGTGCCAGCAGTGATTCTCCGCGGAGGGTGTTTTTT.

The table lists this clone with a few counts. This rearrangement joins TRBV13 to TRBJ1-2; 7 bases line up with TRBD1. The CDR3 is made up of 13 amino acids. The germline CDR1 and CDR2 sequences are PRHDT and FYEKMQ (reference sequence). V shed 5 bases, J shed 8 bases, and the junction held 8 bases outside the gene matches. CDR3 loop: CASSLGQPSGYTF. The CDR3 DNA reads TGTGCCAGCAGCCTGGGACAGCCTTCGGGCTACACCTTC.

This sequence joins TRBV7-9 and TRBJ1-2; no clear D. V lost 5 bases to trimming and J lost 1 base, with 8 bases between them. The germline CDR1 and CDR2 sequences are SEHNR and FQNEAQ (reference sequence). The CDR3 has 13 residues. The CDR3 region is CASSPAVNYGYTF. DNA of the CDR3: TGTGCCAGCAGCCCGGCAGTTAACTATGGCTACACCTTC.

The CDR3 region is CASSHPPSYEQYF. In DNA, the CDR3 is TGCGCCAGCAGCCACCCCCCCTCCTACGAGCAGTACTTC. This chain links TRBV4-1 with TRBJ2-7, with D unresolved. V was pared by 3 bases and J by 0 bases, with 6 bases between. In germline, CDR1 is MGHRA, CDR2 YSYEKL. CDR3 size: 13 residues.

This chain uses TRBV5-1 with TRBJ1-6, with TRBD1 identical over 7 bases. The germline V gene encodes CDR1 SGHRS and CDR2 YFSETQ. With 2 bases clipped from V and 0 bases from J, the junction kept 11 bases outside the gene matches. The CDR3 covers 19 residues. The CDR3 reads CASSFGDRQGSSYNSPLHF. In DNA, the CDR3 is TGCGCCAGCAGCTTCGGGGATCGACAGGGTAGCTCCTATAATTCACCCCTCCACTTT.